Sequencing of this T cell receptor (beta chain) was carried out in a study of T cell responses to AZD1222 COVID-19 vaccine. The assay was immunoSEQ multiplex PCR, and TCRdb's table has in-frame clones only and misses some. The sample has roughly 84,000 clones, approximately 90% seen once; the top ten hold roughly 11%. CDR3 length: 13 residues. V was clipped by 6 bases and J by 3 bases, with 12 bases between them. This clone has just a few counts. Its specificity is unknown. Findings and limits, study-wide: Spike-specific TCR breadth and depth went up after people got two AZD1222 doses. Mostly white British, mostly female donors; authors suggested clonal diversity may be underestimated.

The chain employs TRBV12-3 or TRBV12-4 and TRBJ2-7, with D possibly being TRBD2 (5 bases). The sample was peripheral blood, taken 28 days after the second AZD1222 dose. This clonotype was sampled from an adult who received the AZD1222 COVID-19 vaccine. In DNA, the CDR3 is TGTGCCAGCAGACTAGATGGGGTCTACGAGCAGTACTTC. This translates into CASRLDGVYEQYF.